The 24 T cell receptor beta chains below come from one sample, sequenced in a study of response to subunit inactivated influenza vaccine. TCRdb processed the RT-PCR reads anew with MiXCR; each CDR3 protein has one entry. The sample records about 500,000 distinct CDR3 sequences, 10% to 15% being singletons. The sample consisted of PBMCs from blood, taken roughly 46 days after vaccination. These receptors were collected from a man in his fifties who received an inactivated influenza vaccine.

Details on this clonotype: At one of its ends the junction is not consistent with the germline gene, which may arise from a read error. The chain combines TRBV11-2 with TRBJ2-1; D not resolved. This CDR3 is built from 15 residues. Germline assignment: CDR1 SGHAT and CDR2 FQNNGV. Here the CDR3 reads CASSLDRSVWSLRVF. CDR3 in DNA: TGTGCCAGCAGCTTAGATCGAAGCGTTTGGTCCCTTAGAGTCTTC. The entire variable domain, with the rest obtained from reference TRBV11-2 and TRBJ2-1, is as follows: EAGVAQSPRYKIIEKRQSVAFWCNPISGHATLYWYQQILGQGPKLLIQFQNNGVVDDSQLPKDRFSAERLKGVDSTLKIQPAKLEDSAVYLCASSLDRSVWSLRVFGPGTRLTVL.

The V and J genes are TRBV14 and TRBJ2-7; TRBD1 matches at 10 bases. J gave up 2 bases and V 4 bases, and 5 bases lay outside the gene matches. CDR1 is SGHDN and CDR2 is FVKESK in the germline V gene. This CDR3 is built from 15 residues. The CDR3 here is CASSRRGQGPYEQYF. In nucleotides, the CDR3 is TGTGCCAGCAGCCGCCGGGGACAGGGGCCCTACGAGCAGTACTTC.

This chain connects TRBV5-1 to TRBJ1-1; TRBD1 aligns across 10 bases. Germline V gene data show CDR1 as SGHRS and CDR2 as YFSETQ. V was pared by 5 bases and J by 5 bases, with 9 bases of the junction left unmatched. The CDR3 is made up of 15 amino acids. CDR3 nucleotides: TGCGCCAGCAGAAAACCCGGGACAGGGGAAACTGAAGCTTTCTTT. This codes for CASRKPGTGETEAFF.

The sample holds a few counts of this clonotype. The chain recombines TRBV10-3 with TRBJ2-6, with 8 bases identical to TRBD1. With 4 bases clipped from V and 2 bases from J, the junction kept 4 bases outside the gene matches. Per germline, CDR1 ENHRY and CDR2 SYGVKD. The CDR3 extends over 16 amino acids. The CDR3 here is CAISGQGATGANVLTF. In DNA, the CDR3 is TGTGCCATCAGTGGTCAGGGGGCGACTGGGGCCAACGTCCTGACTTTC.

V is TRBV6-1 and J is TRBJ2-1, with 7 bases matching TRBD2. Germline-derived CDR1 and CDR2 are MNHNS and SASEGT. V shed 5 bases, J shed 2 bases, and the junction held 9 bases outside the gene matches. CDR3 length equals 16 residues. CDR3 protein: CASSIIGTTAYNEQFF. CDR3 sequence (DNA): TGTGCCAGCAGTATTATCGGGACTACCGCCTACAATGAGCAGTTCTTC.

This chain's CDR3 is CASSQVGTYNIQYF. CDR3 DNA: TGTGCCAGCAGCCAAGTTGGGACCTACAACATTCAGTACTTC. This sequence joins TRBV3-1 and TRBJ2-4; D tentatively fits TRBD1 or TRBD2 (5 bases each). V shed 1 base and J shed 7 bases, with 11 bases lying between them. This CDR3 is built from 14 residues. CDR1 LGHDT and CDR2 YNNKEL come from the germline V gene (reference sequence).

This CDR3 is CSARDSLLAGGPFSGEQYF. The CDR3 nucleotides read TGCAGTGCTAGAGATTCTTTACTAGCGGGAGGGCCTTTTTCCGGCGAGCAGTACTTC. V gene TRBV20-1 combines with J gene TRBJ2-7; 13 bases fit TRBD2. Per the germline V gene, CDR1 is DFQATT and CDR2 is SNEGSKA (reference sequence). Losses at the gene ends were 0 bases for V and 6 bases for J; bases not matched to a gene: 17. This CDR3 spans 19 amino acids.

V usage is TRBV5-6 and J usage is TRBJ1-4; 9 bases fit TRBD1. Germline loops: CDR1 SGHDT, CDR2 YYEEEE. Trimming took 3 bases from V and 6 from J; bases not matched to a gene: 3. The CDR3 is 14 residues long. CDR3 nucleotides: TGTGCCAGCAGCTGGGGACAGGGCCATGAAAAACTGTTTTTT. Its protein product is CASSWGQGHEKLFF.

V is TRBV7-6 and J is TRBJ2-7; D call uncertain. Germline CDR1 reads SGHVS; CDR2 reads FNYEAQ. This CDR3 is built from 15 residues. V was pared by 0 bases and J by 0 bases, with 9 bases between. CDR3 DNA sequence: TGTGCCAGCAGCTTAGCGCTTGGCACCTCCTACGAGCAGTACTTC. Amino acid sequence: CASSLALGTSYEQYF.

This clonotype was counted between two and nine times. The chain uses TRBV20-1 and TRBJ1-1; TRBD1 might be the D (5 bases). The germline V and J ends were trimmed by 7 bases and 5 bases, with 17 bases remaining between them. CDR1 is DFQATT and CDR2 is SNEGSKA in the germline V gene (reference sequence). CDR3 length: 13 amino acids. The CDR3: CSGRVGGKTEAFF. CDR3 bases: TGCAGTGGGCGGGTCGGGGGGAAGACTGAAGCTTTCTTT.

This rearrangement joins TRBV6-2 or TRBV6-3 to TRBJ2-1; tentatively, D is TRBD1 or TRBD2 (6 bases each). V dropped 2 bases and J dropped 6 bases, with 11 bases sitting between them. Germline values: CDR1 MNHEY, CDR2 SVGEGT. CDR3 length: 14 residues. The CDR3 DNA is TGTGCCAGCAGTTACGGGGGGCGCCCCAATGAGCAGTTCTTC. Translated: CASSYGGRPNEQFF.

This rearrangement joins TRBV7-2 to TRBJ2-3; D gene unclear. Germline V gene sequence: CDR1 SGHTA, CDR2 FQGNSA. Trimming stripped 0 bases from V and 3 bases from J, with 10 bases between. The CDR3 sequence is 15 residues long. CDR3 region: CASSLAAQNTDTQYF. Here the CDR3 DNA reads TGTGCCAGCAGCTTAGCGGCCCAGAATACAGATACGCAGTATTTT.

This chain links TRBV5-1 with TRBJ2-5; D is perhaps TRBD1 (5 bases). The CDR3 runs to 16 residues. CDR1 SGHRS and CDR2 YFSETQ come from the germline V gene. The V and J ends lost 1 base and 5 bases respectively, with 18 bases between them. CDR3 DNA: TGCGCCAGCAGCTTGTTTTCCAGGGCCGTCGGGGAGACCCAGTACTTC. It translates to CASSLFSRAVGETQYF.

In this sample, this clonotype turned up many times. The chain carries TRBV11-2 and TRBJ1-5; weak D call: TRBD1 (5 bases). Trimming pared 4 bases from V and 7 bases from J, leaving 11 bases between. The CDR3 has 13 amino acids. The germline CDR1 and CDR2 sequences are SGHAT and FQNNGV. The CDR3 is CASSWGTEQPQHF. The CDR3 region has the DNA TGTGCCAGCAGCTGGGGGACCGAACAGCCCCAGCATTTT.

This clonotype was seen at least ten times. J is TRBJ2-3 and V is TRBV7-3, with 8 bases that match TRBD2. Germline lookup yields CDR1 SGHTA and CDR2 FQGTGA. The CDR3 runs to 14 residues. With V trimmed by 3 bases and J by 1 base, 0 bases remained unmatched. DNA of the CDR3: TGTGCCAGCAGCTTGACTAGCGGCACAGATACGCAGTATTTT. Translation gives CASSLTSGTDTQYF.

This clonotype was seen a handful of times. The CDR3 loop reads CASSLARVGEQFF. DNA of the CDR3: TGTGCCAGCAGCTTAGCGCGGGTCGGTGAGCAGTTCTTC. The chain employs TRBV7-2 and TRBJ2-1; D may be TRBD2 (5 bases). Germline V CDR1 and CDR2: SGHTA, FQGNSA. V lost 0 bases and J lost 9, with 9 bases in between. CDR3 length: 13 amino acids.

This rearrangement joins TRBV9 to TRBJ1-2, with D perhaps TRBD1 (5 bases). The CDR3 runs 13 residues. Per the germline V gene, CDR1 is SGDLS and CDR2 is YYNGEE. V was trimmed by 0 bases and J by 4 bases, leaving 7 bases between them. CDR3 nucleotide sequence: TGTGCCAGCAGCGTAGGGGGCGCCTATGGCTACACCTTC. Protein: CASSVGGAYGYTF.

In this sample, this clonotype turned up a few times. The chain carries TRBV28 and TRBJ2-5; possible D gene TRBD2, 5 bases. The V gene's germline CDR1 is MDHEN and CDR2 SYDVKM. CDR3 length: 11 amino acids. Trimming cost V 3 bases and J 9 bases, with 8 bases left between them. CDR3 DNA: TGTGCCAGCAGTTTTAAGAGGGCCCAGTACTTC. Translating gives CASSFKRAQYF. The variable domain in full, with the rest retrieved from reference TRBV28 and TRBJ2-5, is DVKVTQSSRYLVKRTGEKVFLECVQDMDHENMFWYRQDPGLGLRLIYFSYDVKMKEKGDIPEGYSVSREKKERFSLILESASTNQTSMYLCASSFKRAQYFGPGTRLLVL.

In this sample, this clonotype turned up a few times. This rearrangement joins TRBV12-3 or TRBV12-4 to TRBJ2-7; a possible D gene is TRBD1 (6 bases). The CDR3 is made up of 11 amino acids. Deletions cut 7 bases from V and 5 bases from J, with 9 bases between. In DNA, the CDR3 is TGTGCCAGCATGGGGGCAGACGAGCAGTACTTC. The encoded protein is CASMGADEQYF.

In this sample, this clonotype turned up a few times. The rearrangement joins TRBV7-2 to TRBJ2-7; 7 nucleotides agree with TRBD2. Germline V gives CDR1 SGHTA, CDR2 FQGNSA. V was clipped by 5 bases and J by 4 bases; unmatched bases: 8. The CDR3 sequence is 14 residues long. CDR3 in amino acids: CASSPRVAGYEQYF. Here the CDR3 DNA reads TGTGCCAGCAGCCCTAGGGTAGCGGGTTACGAGCAGTACTTC.

This clonotype occurred a few times. This chain joins TRBV11-1 and TRBJ2-1; D possibly corresponds to TRBD2 (5 bases). Trimming removed 0 bases at V and 0 bases at J, with 15 bases between. Germline CDR1 is SGHAT and CDR2 is FQDESV (reference sequence). The CDR3 length is 18 residues. CDR3 bases: TGTGCCAGCAGCTTAGCGGCTCTAAGCGGCAGCTCCTACAATGAGCAGTTCTTC. This encodes CASSLAALSGSSYNEQFF.

This clonotype was seen a handful of times. The chain links TRBV12-3 or TRBV12-4 to TRBJ1-2; tentative D call: TRBD1 (6 bases). The ends were cut back, 4 bases at V and 8 bases at J, with 26 bases in the middle. The CDR3 contains 17 residues. CDR3 DNA sequence: TGTGCCAGCAGTTCCCGAATTCCCCACAGGGCCTCTGGAGGCTACACCTTC. It codes for CASSSRIPHRASGGYTF.

This clonotype has more than one count but fewer than ten. CDR3 in DNA: TGTGCCAGCAGTTACGGGACAGGATATATGAACACTGAAGCTTTCTTT. It codes for CASSYGTGYMNTEAFF. V gene TRBV6-2 or TRBV6-3 combines with J gene TRBJ1-1; TRBD1 matches 8 bases. Germline trimming cut 2 bases from V and 0 bases from J; bases unmatched to any gene: 5. Germline-derived CDR1 and CDR2 are MNHEY and SVGEGT. The CDR3 has 16 residues.

The chain links TRBV20-1 to TRBJ2-3; D unclear. Germline V gene data show CDR1 as DFQATT and CDR2 as SNEGSKA (reference sequence). The CDR3 spans 13 residues. Trimming removed 3 bases at V and 2 bases at J, with 9 bases between. The DNA of the CDR3 is TGCAGTGCTAGGACTCTCCTCACAGATACGCAGTATTTT. Protein: CSARTLLTDTQYF.